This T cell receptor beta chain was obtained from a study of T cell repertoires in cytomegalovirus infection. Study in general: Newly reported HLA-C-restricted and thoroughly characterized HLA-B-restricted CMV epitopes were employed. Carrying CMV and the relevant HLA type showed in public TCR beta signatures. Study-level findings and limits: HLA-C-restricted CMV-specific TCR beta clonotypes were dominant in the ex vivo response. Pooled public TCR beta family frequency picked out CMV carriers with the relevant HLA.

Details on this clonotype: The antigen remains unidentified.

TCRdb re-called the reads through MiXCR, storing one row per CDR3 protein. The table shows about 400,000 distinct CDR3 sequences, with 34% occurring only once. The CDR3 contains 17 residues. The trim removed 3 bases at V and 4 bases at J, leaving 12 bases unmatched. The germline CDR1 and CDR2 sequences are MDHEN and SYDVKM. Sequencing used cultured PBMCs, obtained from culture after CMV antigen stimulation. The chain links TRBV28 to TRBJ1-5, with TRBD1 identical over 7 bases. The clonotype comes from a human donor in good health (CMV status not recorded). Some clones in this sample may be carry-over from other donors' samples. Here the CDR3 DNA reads TGTGCCAGCAGTTTGGGACTCGACAGGGTGAGGAATCAGCCCCAGCATTTT. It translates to CASSLGLDRVRNQPQHF.